The clone carrying this T cell receptor (beta chain) was counted a few times. As yet, its antigen is unknown. The sample originates from a study of T-cell reconstitution after alpha-beta-depleted transplantation in children. Study results and limitations: Newly generated T cells supplied most T-cell counts and diversity one year post-transplant. Several hundred graft clones that had expanded were reportedly the source of alpha-beta T cells about two months after transplant.

CDR1 is KGHDR, CDR2 SFDVKD, per germline. V shed 8 bases and J shed 10 bases, with 2 bases lying between them. This CDR3 is 9 amino acids long. Preparing the TCRbeta library involved the use of unique molecular identifiers. From the PCR reads, TCRdb called clonotypes with MiXCR, one entry per CDR3 protein. The data hold 540,000 or so distinct CDR3 sequences, with about 23% observed a single time. This chain links TRBV24-1 with TRBJ1-6; D is unresolved. This TCR derives from a boy under two years old who had a stem cell transplant for acute myeloid leukemia, so the T cells may come from the graft donor. The sequenced sample was PBMCs, mostly from graft donor cells, obtained 360 days after TCRalphabeta/CD19-depleted stem cell transplant. CDR3 region: CATISPLHF. The CDR3 coding sequence is TGTGCCACCATCTCACCCCTCCACTTT.